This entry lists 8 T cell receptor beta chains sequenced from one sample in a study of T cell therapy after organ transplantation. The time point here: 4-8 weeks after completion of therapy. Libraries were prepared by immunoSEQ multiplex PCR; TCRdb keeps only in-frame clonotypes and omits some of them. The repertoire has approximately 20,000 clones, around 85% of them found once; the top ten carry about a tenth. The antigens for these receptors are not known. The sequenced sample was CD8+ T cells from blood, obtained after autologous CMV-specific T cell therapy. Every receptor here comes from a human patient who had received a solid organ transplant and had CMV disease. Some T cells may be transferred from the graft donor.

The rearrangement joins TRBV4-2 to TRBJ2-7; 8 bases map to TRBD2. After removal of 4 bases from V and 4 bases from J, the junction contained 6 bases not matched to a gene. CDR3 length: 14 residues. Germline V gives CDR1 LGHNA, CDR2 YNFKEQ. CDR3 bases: TGTGCCAGCAGCCCCGAGCGGGGGAGTTACGAGCAGTACTTC. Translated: CASSPERGSYEQYF.

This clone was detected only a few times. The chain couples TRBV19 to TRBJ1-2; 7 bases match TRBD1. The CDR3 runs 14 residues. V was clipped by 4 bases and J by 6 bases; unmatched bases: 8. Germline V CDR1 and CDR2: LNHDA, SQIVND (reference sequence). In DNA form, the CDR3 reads TGTGCCAGTAGTACCGCAGGGGGGCTCGATGGCTACACCTTC. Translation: CASSTAGGLDGYTF.

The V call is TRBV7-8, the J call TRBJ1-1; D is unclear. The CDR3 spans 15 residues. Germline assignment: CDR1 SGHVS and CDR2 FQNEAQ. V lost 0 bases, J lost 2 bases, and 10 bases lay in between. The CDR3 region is CASSLATQRNTEAFF. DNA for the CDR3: TGTGCCAGCAGCTTAGCTACTCAGCGAAACACTGAAGCTTTCTTT. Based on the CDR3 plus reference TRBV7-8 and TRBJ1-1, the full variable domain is GAGVSQSPRYKVAKRGQDVALRCDPISGHVSLFWYQQALGQGPEFLTYFQNEAQLDKSGLPSDRFFAERPEGSVSTLKIQRTQQEDSAVYLCASSLATQRNTEAFFGQGTRLTVV.

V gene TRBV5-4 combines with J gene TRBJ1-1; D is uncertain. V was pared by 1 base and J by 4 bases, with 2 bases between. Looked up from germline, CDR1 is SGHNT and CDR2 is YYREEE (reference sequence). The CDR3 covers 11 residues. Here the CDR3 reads CASSLSTEAFF. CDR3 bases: TGTGCCAGCAGCTTGAGCACTGAAGCTTTCTTT.

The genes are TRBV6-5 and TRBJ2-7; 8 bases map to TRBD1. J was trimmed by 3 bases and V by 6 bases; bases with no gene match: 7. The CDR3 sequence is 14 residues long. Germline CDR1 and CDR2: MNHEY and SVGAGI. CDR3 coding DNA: TGTGCCAGCAGAGACGTGGGACAGGTCTACGAGCAGTACTTC. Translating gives CASRDVGQVYEQYF.

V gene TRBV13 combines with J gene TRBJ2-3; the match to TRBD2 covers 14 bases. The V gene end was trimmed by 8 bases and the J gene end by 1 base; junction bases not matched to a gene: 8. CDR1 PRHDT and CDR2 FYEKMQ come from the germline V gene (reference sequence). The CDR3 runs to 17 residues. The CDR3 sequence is CASEGTSGSRGTDTQYF. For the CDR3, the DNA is TGTGCCAGCGAAGGGACTAGCGGGAGCCGGGGCACAGATACGCAGTATTTT.

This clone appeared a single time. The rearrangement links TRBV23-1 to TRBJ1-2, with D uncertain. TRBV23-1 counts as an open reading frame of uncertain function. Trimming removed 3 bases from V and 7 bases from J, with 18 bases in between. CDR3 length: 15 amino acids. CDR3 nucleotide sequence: TGCGCCAGCAGTCACACGGGGTGGGCGCCGAGTGGCTACACCTTC. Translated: CASSHTGWAPSGYTF.

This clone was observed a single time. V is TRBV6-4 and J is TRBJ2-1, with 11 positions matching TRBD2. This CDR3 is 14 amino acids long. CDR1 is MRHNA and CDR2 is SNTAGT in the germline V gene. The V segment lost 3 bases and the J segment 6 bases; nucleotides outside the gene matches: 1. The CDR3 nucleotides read TGTGCCAGCAGTGATGGGACTAGCGGCAATGAGCAGTTCTTC. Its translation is CASSDGTSGNEQFF.